This TCR beta chain was obtained from a study of metastatic and nonmetastatic thyroid tumors. CDR3 size: 13 residues. The germline V and J ends were trimmed by 3 bases and 2 bases, with 8 bases remaining between them. Not a single patient had been given any form of treatment at any point before undergoing thyroid surgery. TCRdb re-clonotyped the PCR reads through MiXCR. The repertoire includes 10,000 to 13,000 clones, under 30% of them detected once, and more than 9% sits in the top ten. The material sequenced was tumor tissue. This clonotype originated in a male donor with papillary thyroid cancer or a benign thyroid nodule (not recorded which). Some clones in this sample may be carry-over from other donors' samples. The chain couples TRBV12-3 or TRBV12-4 to TRBJ2-7, with D perhaps matching TRBD1 (6 bases). The CDR3 loop reads CASSFNRAYEQYF. The CDR3 bases are TGTGCCAGCAGTTTTAACAGGGCCTACGAGCAGTACTTC.